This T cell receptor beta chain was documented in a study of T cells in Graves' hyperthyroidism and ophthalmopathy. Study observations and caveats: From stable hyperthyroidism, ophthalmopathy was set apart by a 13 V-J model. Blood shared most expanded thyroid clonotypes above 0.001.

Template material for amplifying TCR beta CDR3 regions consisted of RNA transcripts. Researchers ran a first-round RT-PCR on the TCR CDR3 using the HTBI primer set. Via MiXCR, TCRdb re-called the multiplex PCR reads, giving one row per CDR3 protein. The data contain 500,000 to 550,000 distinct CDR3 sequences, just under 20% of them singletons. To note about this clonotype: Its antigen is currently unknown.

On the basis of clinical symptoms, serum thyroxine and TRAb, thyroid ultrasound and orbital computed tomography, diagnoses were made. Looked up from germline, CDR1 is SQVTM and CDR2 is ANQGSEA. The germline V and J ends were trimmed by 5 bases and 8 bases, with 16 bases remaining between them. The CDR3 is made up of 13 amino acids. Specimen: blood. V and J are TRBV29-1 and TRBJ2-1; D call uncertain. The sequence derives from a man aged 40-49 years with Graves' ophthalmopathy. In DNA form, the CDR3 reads TGCAGCGTTTCAAAACAAAACTGGCATGAGCAGTTCTTC. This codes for CSVSKQNWHEQFF.